The rows below give T cell receptor beta chains drawn from one sample of a study of blood T cell repertoires in COVID-19. The protocol was immunoSEQ multiplex PCR, while the TCRdb copy is restricted to in-frame clones and leaves out a portion. The sample consists of approximately 250,000 clones, 80% to 90% of them appearing once. Input material: peripheral blood. Every receptor here comes from a man aged 45-65 years with acute or convalescent COVID-19. Both conserved end residues are part of each CDR3. The order of the fields is D gene, J gene, V gene, clone size, CDR3 DNA, CDR3 protein. The D gene is left open where the match is weak. Rows may omit the clone size; those that give it use once, few, many or a size class.

D: NA; J: TRBJ2-7; V: TRBV7-9; size: few; DNA: TGTGCCAGCAGCAAAACAGGGTCCACTAGGGCTTACGAGCAGTACTTC; CDR3: CASSKTGSTRAYEQYF
D: NA; J: TRBJ2-7; V: TRBV5-1; size: NA; DNA: TGCGCCAGCAGCTTGATGGACAGCTCCTACGAGCAGTACTTC; CDR3: CASSLMDSSYEQYF
D: TRBD2; J: TRBJ2-3; V: TRBV7-2; size: NA; DNA: TGTGCCAGCAGCCTCAATAGCGGGAGAACAGATACGCAGTATTTT; CDR3: CASSLNSGRTDTQYF
D: NA; J: TRBJ2-3; V: TRBV19; size: NA; DNA: TGTGCCAGTAGTATGAGTAACACAGATACGCAGTATTTT; CDR3: CASSMSNTDTQYF
D: TRBD1; J: TRBJ1-1; V: TRBV29-1; size: NA; DNA: TGCAGTACTACAGGGGCATTTACTGAAGCTTTCTTT; CDR3: CSTTGAFTEAFF
D: NA; J: TRBJ2-2; V: TRBV3-1/TRBV3-2; size: NA; DNA: TGTGCCAGCATGGTAGGGACTTCGAACACCGGGGAGCTGTTTTTT; CDR3: CASMVGTSNTGELFF
D: NA; J: TRBJ2-3; V: TRBV9; size: NA; DNA: TGTGCCAGCAGCCGCGGACAGAGCACAGATACGCAGTATTTT; CDR3: CASSRGQSTDTQYF
D: NA; J: TRBJ2-3; V: TRBV5-1; size: NA; DNA: TGCGCCAGCAGCTTGAATCTAGCCGCCGGCACAGATACGCAGTATTTT; CDR3: CASSLNLAAGTDTQYF
D: NA; J: TRBJ2-1; V: TRBV28; size: NA; DNA: TGTGCCAGCAGTTTCTTAGCCGGGGAGCAGTTCTTC; CDR3: CASSFLAGEQFF
D: NA; J: TRBJ1-2; V: TRBV6-6; size: NA; DNA: TGTGCCAGCAGCCCGGGGGGTTTTCACTATGGCTACACCTTC; CDR3: CASSPGGFHYGYTF
D: TRBD1; J: TRBJ1-4; V: TRBV3-1/TRBV3-2; size: few; DNA: TGTGCCAGCAGCCAGGGACAGACAGAGGGAAAACTGTTTTTT; CDR3: CASSQGQTEGKLFF
D: NA; J: TRBJ2-7; V: TRBV28; size: NA; DNA: TGTGCCAGCAGTTTGGGGGGTAGGTACGAGCAGTACTTC; CDR3: CASSLGGRYEQYF
D: TRBD2; J: TRBJ2-1; V: TRBV5-1; size: NA; DNA: TGCGCCAGCAGTTTTGGGACTAGCAAGGACAATGAGCAGTTCTTC; CDR3: CASSFGTSKDNEQFF
D: NA; J: TRBJ2-3; V: TRBV5-1; size: once; DNA: TGCGCCAGCAGCCCCTTTCCGGGATCCGAAGATACGCAGTATTTT; CDR3: CASSPFPGSEDTQYF
D: NA; J: TRBJ2-7; V: TRBV6-6; size: NA; DNA: TGTGCCAGCAGTTACGGGAGATACGAGCAGTACTTC; CDR3: CASSYGRYEQYF
D: TRBD1; J: TRBJ1-4; V: TRBV5-1; size: NA; DNA: TGCGCCAGCAGCTCGTACAGGGGGCGCGGGGAAAAACTGTTTTTT; CDR3: CASSSYRGRGEKLFF
D: NA; J: TRBJ1-2; V: TRBV5-1; size: NA; DNA: TGCGCCAGCAGCTATGACAGTACCTATGGCTACACCTTC; CDR3: CASSYDSTYGYTF
D: NA; J: TRBJ1-1; V: TRBV14; size: NA; DNA: TGTGCCAGCAGCCAAGAGCCCCGGGATGAAGCTTTCTTT; CDR3: CASSQEPRDEAFF
D: NA; J: TRBJ2-1; V: TRBV19; size: NA; DNA: TGTGCCAGTAGTATCCGCTACAATGAGCAGTTCTTC; CDR3: CASSIRYNEQFF
D: NA; J: TRBJ2-7; V: TRBV5-1; size: few; DNA: TGCGCCAGCAGCGCAGGCCAGGGGAGCTCCTACGAGCAGTACTTC; CDR3: CASSAGQGSSYEQYF
D: TRBD1; J: TRBJ1-1; V: TRBV5-1; size: NA; DNA: TGCGCCAGCAGCCTAGACAGGGTAACTGAAGCTTTCTTT; CDR3: CASSLDRVTEAFF
D: NA; J: TRBJ1-2; V: TRBV6-4; size: few; DNA: TGTGCCAGCAGTGACTCGATACTCGTCGCCTCGTCGGGCTACACCTTC; CDR3: CASSDSILVASSGYTF
D: NA; J: TRBJ1-1; V: TRBV12-3/TRBV12-4; size: NA; DNA: TGTGCCAGCAGTCCCCAGGTAAACACTGAAGCTTTCTTT; CDR3: CASSPQVNTEAFF
D: NA; J: TRBJ2-7; V: TRBV4-1; size: few; DNA: TGCGCCAGCAGCCTACGACAGACCAGCTACGAGCAGTACTTC; CDR3: CASSLRQTSYEQYF
D: TRBD1; J: TRBJ1-5; V: TRBV19; size: many; DNA: TGTGCCAGTAGTATAATAGGGGGGACAGACAGCAATCAGCCCCAGCATTTT; CDR3: CASSIIGGTDSNQPQHF
D: NA; J: TRBJ2-3; V: TRBV2; size: NA; DNA: TGTGCCAGCAGAATTGACTACACAGATACGCAGTATTTT; CDR3: CASRIDYTDTQYF
D: NA; J: TRBJ1-3; V: TRBV6-5; size: NA; DNA: TGTGCCAGCATCCCCCCGGGAGGAAACACCATATATTTT; CDR3: CASIPPGGNTIYF
D: TRBD1; J: TRBJ2-7; V: TRBV6-5; size: NA; DNA: TGTGCCAGCAGTTATGGCGGACAGGGGGCGGCCTACGAGCAGTACTTC; CDR3: CASSYGGQGAAYEQYF
D: TRBD2; J: TRBJ2-2; V: TRBV4-2; size: NA; DNA: TGTGCCAGCAGCCAATGGGAGGGGCCCGGGGAGCTGTTTTTT; CDR3: CASSQWEGPGELFF
D: TRBD1; J: TRBJ2-3; V: TRBV7-9; size: NA; DNA: TGTGCCAGCAGCCTGGGGACAGTTAAGGATACGCAGTATTTT; CDR3: CASSLGTVKDTQYF
D: TRBD2; J: TRBJ2-2; V: TRBV11-3; size: NA; DNA: TGTGCCAGCAGCCGACCCGGTCCTAGCGGGAGTGTCTATACCGGGGAGCTGTTTTTT; CDR3: CASSRPGPSGSVYTGELFF
D: NA; J: TRBJ1-1; V: TRBV5-1; size: NA; DNA: TGCGCCAGCAGCTTGAACGTAGGGGCGAGGAACACTGAAGCTTTCTTT; CDR3: CASSLNVGARNTEAFF
D: NA; J: TRBJ1-4; V: TRBV9; size: NA; DNA: TGTGCCAGCAGCGTAGAGCCTGGAAAACTGTTTTTT; CDR3: CASSVEPGKLFF
D: NA; J: TRBJ2-3; V: TRBV7-8; size: NA; DNA: TGTGCCAGCAGCTTTACTGTCGTTCCTAGCACAGATACGCAGTATTTT; CDR3: CASSFTVVPSTDTQYF
D: TRBD1; J: TRBJ1-2; V: TRBV6-2/TRBV6-3; size: NA; DNA: TGTGCCAGCAGTTACACAGGGGTCGGTGGCTACACCTTC; CDR3: CASSYTGVGGYTF
D: TRBD1; J: TRBJ2-5; V: TRBV5-1; size: few; DNA: TGCGCCAGCAGCCCCGGGACAGGGTCTTCGGAGACCCAGTACTTC; CDR3: CASSPGTGSSETQYF
D: TRBD2; J: TRBJ2-3; V: TRBV5-4; size: few; DNA: TGTGCCAGCAGCTTCTGGACTAGCGGATCCACAGATACGCAGTATTTT; CDR3: CASSFWTSGSTDTQYF
D: TRBD1; J: TRBJ2-7; V: TRBV7-9; size: few; DNA: TGTGCCAGCAGCTTAGGTAACCGCCGGGACAGGGTAACCGAGCAGTACTTC; CDR3: CASSLGNRRDRVTEQYF
D: NA; J: TRBJ1-6; V: TRBV18; size: NA; DNA: TGTGCCAGCTCATCAGAAAGTAATAATTCACCCCTCCACTTT; CDR3: CASSSESNNSPLHF
D: TRBD2; J: TRBJ2-3; V: TRBV9; size: few; DNA: TGTGCCAGCAGCCCTTACGGGACTAGCGGGGGGGCCGAATCGGATACGCAGTATTTT; CDR3: CASSPYGTSGGAESDTQYF
D: TRBD1; J: TRBJ2-7; V: TRBV28; size: NA; DNA: TGTGCCAGCAGTTGGGGGACAGGGGCCTACGAGCAGTACTTC; CDR3: CASSWGTGAYEQYF
D: NA; J: TRBJ1-1; V: TRBV30; size: once; DNA: TGTGCCTGGATGCGGCAGAACACTGAAGCTTTCTTT; CDR3: CAWMRQNTEAFF
D: TRBD1; J: TRBJ1-1; V: TRBV10-2; size: few; DNA: TGCGCCAGCAGTGACTACAGGGGAAAGGCTGAAGCTTTCTTT; CDR3: CASSDYRGKAEAFF
D: NA; J: TRBJ2-1; V: TRBV28; size: NA; DNA: TGTGCCAGCAGTGCCGCCGTAGCAGGGGAGCAGTTCTTC; CDR3: CASSAAVAGEQFF